These T cell receptor beta chains were read from a single sample in a study of radiation and T cells in renal cell carcinoma. Clones were sequenced by immunoSEQ multiplex PCR, and TCRdb holds only the in-frame ones, with some missing. The sample gives some 150,000 clones, 86% of which show up once; about a sixth is in the top ten. Material: blood, obtained from a patient whose treatment included radiotherapy and nephrectomy. The receptor set was obtained from a woman aged 50 to 60 with renal cell carcinoma. The CDR3 runs from the conserved cysteine through the conserved F or W. The D gene is left open where the match is weak. The size entry is marked missing in some rows and otherwise reads once, few, many or a size class.

>NA|TRBV10-2|TRBJ2-2|TRBD1
CASSEYGTVGTGELFF
TGCGCCAGCAGTGAGTACGGGACAGTAGGGACCGGGGAGCTGTTTTTT
>NA|TRBV4-3|TRBJ2-7|NA
CASSQDPAGYEQYF
TGCGCCAGCAGCCAAGATCCCGCAGGATACGAGCAGTACTTC
>NA|TRBV6-5|TRBJ2-7|NA
CASSDNPYEQYF
TGTGCCAGCAGTGACAACCCCTACGAGCAGTACTTC
>NA|TRBV5-1|TRBJ2-5|TRBD2
CASSSRPAGEETQYF
TGCGCCAGCAGCTCCCGGCCTGCGGGGGAGGAGACCCAGTACTTC
>NA|TRBV4-3|TRBJ2-7|NA
CASSQGDHRDPHYEQYF
TGCGCCAGCAGCCAAGGAGACCACCGGGACCCGCACTACGAGCAGTACTTC
>NA|TRBV15|TRBJ2-5|TRBD1
CATSIPTGGVETQYF
TGTGCCACCAGCATCCCCACAGGGGGCGTCGAGACCCAGTACTTC
>NA|TRBV4-1|TRBJ1-1|NA
CASSQDHGAEAFF
TGCGCCAGCAGCCAAGACCACGGGGCTGAAGCTTTCTTT
>NA|TRBV15|TRBJ2-5|NA
CATSPRRSETQYF
TGTGCCACCAGCCCTCGCAGGAGCGAGACCCAGTACTTC
>NA|TRBV19|TRBJ2-7|NA
CATTLDSSDPGEREQYF
TGTGCCACGACCCTTGATTCGTCCGACCCCGGGGAAAGAGAGCAGTACTTC
>NA|TRBV21-1|TRBJ1-1|NA
CASSKPSRGPEAFF
TGTGCCAGCAGCAAACCGTCCAGGGGCCCTGAAGCTTTCTTT
>NA|TRBV5-6|TRBJ1-4|NA
CASSTVQGKKEKLFF
TGTGCCAGCAGCACGGTACAGGGAAAAAAAGAAAAACTGTTTTTT
>NA|TRBV7-2|TRBJ2-1|TRBD2
CASSLPGGGANEQFF
TGTGCCAGCAGCTTACCGGGAGGGGGGGCCAATGAGCAGTTCTTC
>NA|TRBV10-1|TRBJ2-7|TRBD1
CASSKLGQGSNEQYF
TGCGCCAGCAGTAAACTGGGACAGGGAAGTAACGAGCAGTACTTC
>NA|TRBV4-1|TRBJ2-7|NA
CASSPTGPYEQYF
TGCGCCAGCAGCCCAACGGGACCCTACGAGCAGTACTTC
>NA|TRBV7-9|TRBJ1-2|NA
CASSQQDPYGYTF
TGTGCCAGCAGCCAACAGGATCCCTATGGCTACACCTTC
>NA|TRBV27|TRBJ1-6|NA
CASRRDLPQSNSPLHF
TGTGCCAGCAGACGAGACCTCCCTCAGAGCAATTCACCCCTCCACTTT
>NA|TRBV18|TRBJ1-3|NA
CASSLDSYSGNTIYF
TGTGCCAGCTCCTTGGACAGTTACTCTGGAAACACCATATATTTT
>NA|TRBV4-3|TRBJ1-5|NA
CASSQGVRSNQPQHF
TGCGCCAGCAGCCAAGGGGTCCGTAGCAATCAGCCCCAGCATTTT
>NA|TRBV2|TRBJ2-7|TRBD1
CASRIGTGSYEQYF
TGTGCCAGCAGGATAGGGACAGGTTCCTACGAGCAGTACTTC
>NA|TRBV15|TRBJ1-3|TRBD1
CATSSRGFSTGSSGNTIYF
TGTGCCACCAGCAGCCGTGGATTTTCGACAGGGAGCTCTGGAAACACCATATATTTT
>NA|TRBV5-1|TRBJ2-5|TRBD1
CASSPGQGLETQYF
TGCGCCAGCAGCCCGGGACAGGGGTTAGAGACCCAGTACTTC
>NA|TRBV11-1|TRBJ1-5|TRBD1
CASSLTTGGNQPQHF
TGTGCCAGCAGCTTAACGACAGGGGGCAATCAGCCCCAGCATTTT
>NA|TRBV19|TRBJ2-7|TRBD1
CASSTGQGLQQYF
TGTGCCAGTAGTACCGGACAGGGGCTGCAGCAGTACTTC
>NA|TRBV7-2|TRBJ2-4|NA
CASSLGAGTKFGVGFQYF
TGTGCCAGCAGCTTAGGTGCAGGGACAAAGTTTGGGGTGGGGTTTCAGTACTTC
>NA|TRBV5-1|TRBJ1-1|NA
CASTQGMSNTEAFF
TGCGCCAGCACCCAGGGTATGTCGAACACTGAAGCTTTCTTT
>NA|TRBV5-4|TRBJ1-6|TRBD1
CASSFRQGINSPLHF
TGTGCCAGCAGCTTCAGACAGGGGATCAATTCACCCCTCCACTTT
>once|TRBV2|TRBJ2-7|NA
CASRAGYEQYF
TGTGCCAGCAGGGCGGGCTACGAGCAGTACTTC
>once|TRBV5-4|TRBJ1-1|TRBD1
CASSKGTGGTNTEAFF
TGTGCCAGCAGCAAAGGGACAGGAGGTACCAACACTGAAGCTTTCTTT
>once|TRBV6-1|TRBJ1-2|NA
CASIERAYGYTF
TGTGCCAGCATAGAGCGGGCTTATGGCTACACCTTC
>NA|TRBV9|TRBJ1-5|NA
CASSVDWQVNEPQHF
TGTGCCAGCAGCGTAGATTGGCAGGTTAATGAGCCCCAGCATTTT
>NA|TRBV7-3|TRBJ2-3|NA
CASSKGTSTDTQYF
TGTGCCAGCAGCAAAGGGACTAGCACAGATACGCAGTATTTT
>NA|TRBV28|TRBJ1-1|NA
CASSSAGSPRTEAFF
TGTGCCAGCAGTTCCGCAGGGTCCCCAAGGACTGAAGCTTTCTTT
>NA|TRBV5-1|TRBJ2-3|NA
CASSLVQTHIDTQYF
TGCGCCAGCAGCTTGGTTCAGACCCACATTGATACGCAGTATTTT
>NA|TRBV30|TRBJ1-5|TRBD1
CAWSVPGQGVQPQHF
TGTGCCTGGAGTGTACCTGGGCAGGGGGTTCAGCCCCAGCATTTT
>NA|TRBV29-1|TRBJ2-5|NA
CSVEVGAGTETQYF
TGCAGCGTTGAAGTGGGGGCGGGGACAGAGACCCAGTACTTC
>NA|TRBV30|TRBJ2-3|TRBD1
CAWSPTPGGGTDTQYF
TGTGCCTGGAGTCCTACTCCAGGGGGCGGTACAGATACGCAGTATTTT
>NA|TRBV7-9|TRBJ1-6|NA
CASSLGGRDSPLHF
TGTGCCAGCAGCTTAGGGGGTAGGGATTCACCCCTCCACTTT
>NA|TRBV14|TRBJ2-5|TRBD1
CASSRTGGGGETQYF
TGTGCCAGCAGCCGGACAGGGGGCGGTGGAGAGACCCAGTACTTC
>NA|TRBV7-9|TRBJ2-3|NA
CASSLQSSGTDTQYF
TGTGCCAGCAGCTTACAATCAAGCGGGACAGATACGCAGTATTTT
>NA|TRBV10-3|TRBJ2-6|TRBD1
CATGTGSAGANVLTF
TGTGCCACTGGGACAGGGTCTGCTGGGGCCAACGTCCTGACTTTC
>NA|TRBV5-1|TRBJ2-1|TRBD1
CASSYRDREYGNNEQFF
TGCGCCAGCAGCTACCGGGACAGGGAGTATGGGAACAATGAGCAGTTCTTC
>NA|TRBV6-5|TRBJ1-1|NA
CASSYSIGSEAFF
TGTGCCAGCAGTTACTCGATAGGATCTGAAGCTTTCTTT
>NA|TRBV28|TRBJ1-1|NA
CASRTDSENTEAFF
TGTGCCAGCAGGACAGACAGCGAGAACACTGAAGCTTTCTTT
>NA|TRBV30|TRBJ1-2|TRBD1
CAWSVGQGTGGGYTF
TGTGCCTGGAGTGTAGGACAGGGGACTGGTGGCGGCTACACCTTC
>NA|TRBV19|TRBJ2-1|TRBD2
CASSIVPTSSEQFF
TGTGCCAGTAGTATAGTCCCGACTAGCAGTGAGCAGTTCTTC
>NA|TRBV18|TRBJ2-4|NA
CASSPYSGIAKNIQYF
TGTGCCAGCTCACCGTATAGCGGAATAGCCAAAAACATTCAGTACTTC
>NA|TRBV10-3|TRBJ1-6|NA
CAISEQAFNSPLHF
TGTGCCATCAGTGAACAGGCCTTTAATTCACCCCTCCACTTT
>NA|TRBV5-6|TRBJ2-3|TRBD2
CASSLRTSGTDTQYF
TGTGCCAGCAGCTTGCGAACTAGCGGGACAGATACGCAGTATTTT
>NA|TRBV5-4|TRBJ2-7|TRBD2
CASSLGGGSYEQYF
TGTGCCAGCAGCTTGGGCGGGGGGTCCTACGAGCAGTACTTC
>NA|TRBV21-1|TRBJ1-6|NA
CASSKVSRLNSPLHF
TGTGCCAGCAGCAAAGTCTCGAGACTAAATTCACCCCTCCACTTT
>NA|TRBV4-3|TRBJ2-3|TRBD2
CASSQRVEGRASGRTDTQYF
TGCGCCAGCAGCCAACGCGTGGAGGGTCGGGCTAGCGGGAGGACAGATACGCAGTATTTT
>NA|TRBV19|TRBJ2-6|NA
CARLGTGANVLTF
TGTGCCAGGTTGGGGACTGGGGCCAACGTCCTGACTTTC
>NA|TRBV4-3|TRBJ1-2|NA
CASSPDRFNYGYTF
TGCGCCAGCAGCCCAGACAGATTTAACTATGGCTACACCTTC